The next 28 T cell receptor beta chains were all read from a single sample in a study of identical twins. TCRdb re-analysed the 5' RACE reads in MiXCR, keeping a single row per CDR3 protein. The sample carries 350,000 to 450,000 distinct CDR3 sequences, around 18% recorded once. The sequencing sample was made of naive T cells sorted from blood. The receptors were gathered from a man aged 50 or older in good health.

This clonotype has more than one count but fewer than ten. This chain joins TRBV7-9 and TRBJ2-5; 14 positions agree with TRBD2. The CDR3 sequence is 16 residues long. From germline, CDR1 is SEHNR and CDR2 FQNEAQ (reference sequence). V was clipped by 2 bases and J by 3 bases; unmatched bases: 2. CDR3 nucleotide sequence: TGTGCCAGCAGCTTAAAGACTAGCGGGAGGGAAGAGACCCAGTACTTC. Translation gives CASSLKTSGREETQYF.

J is TRBJ1-2 and V is TRBV30; the match to TRBD1 covers 10 bases. V trimming: 3 bases; J trimming: 6 bases; junction bases outside the gene matches: 4. The CDR3 consists of 13 residues. Germline loops: CDR1 GTSNPN, CDR2 SVGIG (reference sequence). CDR3 in amino acids: CAWSLGQGDGYTF. CDR3 coding DNA: TGTGCCTGGAGCCTAGGACAGGGGGATGGCTACACCTTC. The variable domain in full, with the rest retrieved from reference TRBV30 and TRBJ1-2, is SQTIHQWPATLVQPVGSPLSLECTVEGTSNPNLYWYRQAAGRGLQLLFYSVGIGQISSEVPQNLSASRPQDRQFILSSKKLLLSDSGFYLCAWSLGQGDGYTFGSGTRLTVV.

This clonotype appeared a few times. The rearrangement joins TRBV20-1 to TRBJ2-1; 12 positions agree with TRBD2. Germline CDR1 and CDR2: DFQATT and SNEGSKA (reference sequence). The CDR3 extends over 15 amino acids. J lost 6 bases, V lost 3 bases, and 6 bases had no gene match. CDR3 region: CSASVPSGRVNEQFF. CDR3 bases: TGCAGTGCTAGTGTCCCTAGCGGGAGGGTCAATGAGCAGTTCTTC.

At least ten counts were recorded for this clonotype. The chain links TRBV27 to TRBJ1-2, with D maybe TRBD1 (6 bases). CDR1 and CDR2 (germline): MNHEY, SMNVEV (reference sequence). With 4 bases removed from V and 5 bases from J, the gap between germline ends came to 17 bases. The CDR3 loop spans 15 amino acids. The CDR3 region is CASSSSPTGTYGYTF. The CDR3 region has the DNA TGTGCCAGCAGTTCTAGCCCGACAGGAACTTATGGCTACACCTTC.

This clonotype was detected many times. The chain combines TRBV15 with TRBJ1-1; tentatively, D is TRBD1 (5 bases). CDR3 length equals 15 residues. The germline V and J ends were trimmed by 1 base and 2 bases, with 11 bases remaining between them. Germline V gene sequence: CDR1 LNHNV, CDR2 YYDKDF (reference sequence). CDR3 nucleotides: TGTGCCACCAGCAGAGCGGGGACGGTAAACACTGAAGCTTTCTTT. Translated: CATSRAGTVNTEAFF.

In this sample, this clonotype turned up many times. The J gene is TRBJ2-1, the V gene TRBV29-1, with a tentative D call TRBD2 (6 bases). CDR3 length: 13 residues. From germline, CDR1 is SQVTM and CDR2 ANQGSEA. V was shortened by 7 bases and J by 4 bases, with 14 bases between the two germline ends. In nucleotides, the CDR3 is TGCAGCGCGGGCCGAGCGGGTTACAATGAGCAGTTCTTC. Translating it yields CSAGRAGYNEQFF.

This clonotype occurred many times. This sequence joins TRBV4-2 and TRBJ2-7; D is undetermined. The V end lost 1 base, the J end lost 3 bases, and 16 bases lay between the germline ends. The CDR3 has 16 amino acids. Looked up from germline, CDR1 is LGHNA and CDR2 is YNFKEQ. The CDR3 spells CASSQVGSAVYYEQYF. Here the CDR3 DNA reads TGTGCCAGCAGCCAAGTGGGTTCGGCGGTGTACTACGAGCAGTACTTC.

This clonotype was recorded a few times. V and J are TRBV6-2 or TRBV6-3 and TRBJ2-1; 10 nucleotides align to TRBD2. The CDR3 runs 13 residues. CDR1 is MNHEY and CDR2 is SVGEGT in the germline V gene. J gave up 8 bases and V 7 bases, and 5 bases lay outside the gene matches. The CDR3 is CASNSGRNHEQFF. The CDR3 DNA is TGTGCCAGCAATAGCGGGAGGAATCATGAGCAGTTCTTC.

This clonotype was seen at least ten times. The V gene is TRBV27, the J gene TRBJ2-7, with D unresolved. The ends were cut back, 5 bases at V and 0 bases at J, with 11 bases in the middle. CDR1 and CDR2 (germline): MNHEY, SMNVEV (reference sequence). The CDR3 sequence is 14 residues long. The CDR3 coding sequence is TGTGCCAGCAGTGCCTGGGTGAGCTCCTACGAGCAGTACTTC. Translating gives CASSAWVSSYEQYF.

This clonotype has a count of ten or more. The chain uses TRBV20-1 and TRBJ2-7; D is undetermined. Deletions cut 2 bases from V and 7 bases from J, with 6 bases between. The germline CDR1 and CDR2 sequences are DFQATT and SNEGSKA (reference sequence). The CDR3 runs 10 residues. Here the CDR3 reads CSARTPEQYF. CDR3 nucleotide sequence: TGCAGTGCTAGAACCCCAGAGCAGTACTTC.

This clonotype was counted many times. The chain links TRBV12-3 or TRBV12-4 to TRBJ2-7; TRBD1 or TRBD2 may be the D gene (5 bases each). The CDR3 has 12 residues. V lost 6 bases and J lost 4, with 10 bases in between. The CDR3 loop reads CASSPGAYEQYF. CDR3 in DNA: TGTGCCAGCAGCCCCGGGGCATACGAGCAGTACTTC.

This chain uses TRBV20-1 with TRBJ2-1, with TRBD2 matching 14 bases. With V trimmed by 6 bases and J by 5 bases, 6 bases remained unmatched. CDR1 and CDR2 (germline): DFQATT, SNEGSKA (reference sequence). The CDR3 is 15 residues long. CDR3 DNA: TGCAGTGCCCCTCGGGGACTAGCGGGAGACAATGAGCAGTTCTTC. It is translated as CSAPRGLAGDNEQFF.

This clonotype was seen a few times. This rearrangement joins TRBV6-2 or TRBV6-3 to TRBJ2-1; D is undetermined. The V gene's germline CDR1 is MNHEY and CDR2 SVGEGT. V dropped 4 bases and J dropped 6 bases, with 7 bases sitting between them. The length of the CDR3 is 12 residues. The CDR3 DNA reads TGTGCCAGCAGTTCGAGTCGCAATGAGCAGTTCTTC. Translating it yields CASSSSRNEQFF.

This clonotype has ten or more counts. The chain carries TRBV15 and TRBJ2-3; D remains ambiguous. The CDR3 totals 16 residues. V dropped 3 bases and J dropped 0 bases, with 13 bases sitting between them. Germline CDR1 LNHNV, CDR2 YYDKDF (reference sequence). In DNA, the CDR3 is TGTGCCACCAGCAGCCTCGACTTCGCTAGCACAGATACGCAGTATTTT. Translation gives CATSSLDFASTDTQYF.

Ten or more counts support this clonotype. This chain joins TRBV7-9 and TRBJ2-7; D tentatively reads TRBD1 or TRBD2 (5 bases each). Germline lookup yields CDR1 SEHNR and CDR2 FQNEAQ (reference sequence). The ends were cut back, 0 bases at V and 2 bases at J, with 14 bases in the middle. The CDR3 loop spans 16 amino acids. DNA for the CDR3: TGTGCCAGCAGCTTAGCGCCCGGGGCAGGAACCTACGAGCAGTACTTC. Translation: CASSLAPGAGTYEQYF.

Points on this clonotype: Being one base from a much bigger clone, this may be a read error. The J gene is TRBJ2-7, the V gene TRBV3-1; 10 nucleotides line up with TRBD1. J gave up 5 bases and V 5 bases, and 6 bases lay outside the gene matches. The CDR3 contains 14 residues. Germline CDR1 and CDR2: LGHDT and YNNKEL (reference sequence). This CDR3 reads CASSAGTGEHEQYF. CDR3 sequence (DNA): TGTGCCAGCAGCGCAGGGACAGGGGAACACGAGCAGTACTTC.

This chain joins TRBV9 and TRBJ2-1; 8 nucleotides agree with TRBD2. Trimming at V came to 3 bases and at J to 1 base, leaving 6 bases not matched to a gene. CDR1 is SGDLS and CDR2 is YYNGEE in the germline V gene. The CDR3 extends over 16 amino acids. CDR3 nucleotides: TGTGCCAGCAGCGGCCCTAGCGGGTCTTCCTACAATGAGCAGTTCTTC. Its translation is CASSGPSGSSYNEQFF.

The chain recombines TRBV20-1 with TRBJ2-5; 7 nucleotides line up with TRBD2. Trimming cost V 6 bases and J 5 bases; bases outside gene matches: 15. The germline V gene encodes CDR1 DFQATT and CDR2 SNEGSKA (reference sequence). The CDR3 runs to 15 residues. The CDR3 spells CSATPTKRERETQYF. CDR3 sequence (DNA): TGCAGTGCCACACCAACCAAGCGGGAAAGGGAGACCCAGTACTTC.

Turning to this clonotype: This may stem from a read error, because a much larger clone lies one nucleotide away. V usage is TRBV7-9 and J usage is TRBJ1-2, with unresolved D. CDR1 is SEHNR, CDR2 FQNEAQ, per germline (reference sequence). This CDR3 region has 14 residues. Between the trimmed V and J ends, which lost 5 bases and 7 bases, there was a span of 17 bases. The CDR3 region has the DNA TGTGCCAGCAGCAGCTTTCAGGAGGACTGTGGCTACACCTTC. As protein: CASSSFQEDCGYTF.

This rearrangement joins TRBV9 to TRBJ1-5; TRBD1 aligns across 7 bases. The V gene's germline CDR1 is SGDLS and CDR2 YYNGEE. V lost 0 bases, J lost 5 bases, and 5 bases stayed unmatched. This CDR3 is built from 15 residues. In DNA form, the CDR3 reads TGTGCCAGCAGCGTAGGGGGACAGAGATATCAGCCCCAGCATTTT. It translates to CASSVGGQRYQPQHF.

This clonotype has at least ten counts. The chain carries TRBV7-2 and TRBJ2-5; a weak D match, TRBD2 (6 bases). This CDR3 has 17 amino acids. CDR1 and CDR2 (germline): SGHTA, FQGNSA. V was cut by 5 bases and J by 3 bases, with 22 bases left in between. Here the CDR3 DNA reads TGTGCCAGCAGCCACGGGGTTGCTAGCGCATTAAAAGAGACCCAGTACTTC. Translating it yields CASSHGVASALKETQYF.

J is TRBJ2-1 and V is TRBV6-2 or TRBV6-3, with 7 bases fitting TRBD1. Trimming cost V 5 bases and J 16 bases; bases outside gene matches: 14. The CDR3 sequence is 13 residues long. The germline V gene has CDR1 MNHEY and CDR2 SVGEGT. The DNA for the CDR3 is TGTGCCAGCAGTGACAGACAGGGCGGTTCGCTATTCTTC. Its translation is CASSDRQGGSLFF.

This chain joins TRBV7-2 and TRBJ2-7; 7 bases are a match to TRBD1. CDR1 and CDR2 from the germline V gene are SGHTA and FQGNSA. The CDR3 is 14 amino acids. V was clipped by 8 bases and J by 0 bases; unmatched bases: 7. CDR3 protein: CASRQGQSSYEQYF. The CDR3 region has the DNA TGTGCCAGCCGACAGGGACAGAGCTCCTACGAGCAGTACTTC.

This clonotype has more than one count but fewer than ten. The chain has TRBV6-5 and TRBJ1-1; TRBD1 is a possible D gene (6 bases). Trimming removed 2 bases at V and 5 bases at J, with 9 bases between. Germline CDR1 is MNHEY and CDR2 is SVGAGI. The CDR3 is made up of 13 amino acids. This CDR3 is CASSYGGRTEAFF. The CDR3 nucleotides read TGTGCCAGCAGTTACGGGGGCCGTACTGAAGCTTTCTTT.

The table lists this clonotype with many counts. The chain carries TRBV28 and TRBJ2-2; D gene unclear. The germline V and J ends were trimmed by 8 bases and 9 bases, with 10 bases remaining between them. This CDR3 is built from 11 residues. CDR1 MDHEN and CDR2 SYDVKM come from the germline V gene. CDR3 protein: CASRRARELFF. The CDR3 DNA reads TGTGCCAGCCGTCGGGCTAGGGAGCTGTTTTTT.

This clonotype was detected ten times or more. V is TRBV5-1 and J is TRBJ1-1, with 7 nucleotides matching TRBD1. Germline-derived CDR1 and CDR2 are SGHRS and YFSETQ. V was pared by 2 bases and J by 4 bases, with 5 bases of the junction left unmatched. The CDR3 is 14 residues long. CDR3 nucleotide sequence: TGCGCCAGCAGCTTACAGGGGCCGGGCACTGAAGCTTTCTTT. It specifies CASSLQGPGTEAFF.

The chain uses TRBV7-2 and TRBJ2-1; D is ambiguous. CDR1 is SGHTA, CDR2 FQGNSA, per germline. V lost 1 base to trimming and J lost 3 bases, with 13 bases between them. The CDR3 covers 16 residues. The DNA for the CDR3 is TGTGCCAGCAGCTTAGTTCTAGGGTCCATCTACAATGAGCAGTTCTTC. It encodes CASSLVLGSIYNEQFF. Variable domain in full (rest from reference TRBV7-2 and TRBJ2-1): GAGVSQSPSNKVTEKGKDVELRCDPISGHTALYWYRQSLGQGLEFLIYFQGNSAPDKSGLPSDRFSAERTGGSVSTLTIQRTQQEDSAVYLCASSLVLGSIYNEQFFGPGTRLTVL.

This clonotype was seen repeatedly, ten times or more. The chain links TRBV7-3 to TRBJ2-1; TRBD2 is a possible D gene (6 bases). Trimming took 5 bases from V and 10 from J, leaving 18 bases between them. This CDR3 has 14 amino acids. Germline V gene sequence: CDR1 SGHTA, CDR2 FQGTGA. CDR3 bases: TGTGCCAGCAGCATCCTCGGACCCAGCGGGGAGCAGTTCTTC. It is translated as CASSILGPSGEQFF.